This entry features one TCR beta chain sequence. Its specificity is unknown. This sample stems from a study of cytomegalovirus exposure and HLA in healthy donors. Study outcomes and limitations: In vitro, a few CMV-associated chains proved specific for CMV antigens. With later analysis, a missense DCLRE1C variant became linked to TCR beta V- and J-gene trimming.

Germline V gene sequence: CDR1 SGHRS, CDR2 YFSETQ. Trimming removed 0 bases at V and 8 bases at J, with 12 bases between. The CDR3 length is 14 residues. The PCR used 60 Vbeta and 13 Jbeta primers. As handled by the study authors: Later, some 79 million unique TCR beta chains were counted in an analysis, and some 9.9 million of them were shared. The protocol was immunoSEQ multiplex PCR, while the TCRdb copy is restricted to in-frame clones and leaves out a portion. V and J calls and clone size are as listed in that table; D and trimming were resolved from the DNA. The sample data list 100,000 to 150,000 clones.

The V call is TRBV5-1, the J call TRBJ1-5; no clear D. The TCR comes from a man aged 18 to 29 in good health and CMV-seronegative. Sample: PBMCs. CDR3 coding DNA: TGCGCCAGCAGCTTGGACGGACGGGGAGAGCCCCAGCATTTT. Translation gives CASSLDGRGEPQHF.